This TCR beta chain is drawn from a study of blood T cells in healthy people across ages. A second PCR, run for about 7 to 11 cycles, used a sample-barcoded 5' primer plus a J-beta primer mix. Every cDNA molecule bore a tag from a template-switch adaptor containing 12 random nucleotides. Every sample produced at least 2.5 million CDR3-containing paired-end reads. One entry per CDR3 protein results from TCRdb running MiXCR on the 5' RACE reads. Among under 850,000 distinct CDR3 sequences listed, around 36% were seen once. The CDR3 spans 15 residues. The ends were cut back, 1 base at V and 3 bases at J, with 12 bases in the middle.

The sample comprised blood. The sequence came from a man between 18 and 29 years old in good health. The chain links TRBV12-3 or TRBV12-4 to TRBJ1-1; a weak D match, TRBD1 (5 bases). The CDR3 here is CASSLGVRAHTEAFF. CDR3 sequence (DNA): TGTGCCAGCAGTTTAGGCGTCAGGGCGCACACTGAAGCTTTCTTT.